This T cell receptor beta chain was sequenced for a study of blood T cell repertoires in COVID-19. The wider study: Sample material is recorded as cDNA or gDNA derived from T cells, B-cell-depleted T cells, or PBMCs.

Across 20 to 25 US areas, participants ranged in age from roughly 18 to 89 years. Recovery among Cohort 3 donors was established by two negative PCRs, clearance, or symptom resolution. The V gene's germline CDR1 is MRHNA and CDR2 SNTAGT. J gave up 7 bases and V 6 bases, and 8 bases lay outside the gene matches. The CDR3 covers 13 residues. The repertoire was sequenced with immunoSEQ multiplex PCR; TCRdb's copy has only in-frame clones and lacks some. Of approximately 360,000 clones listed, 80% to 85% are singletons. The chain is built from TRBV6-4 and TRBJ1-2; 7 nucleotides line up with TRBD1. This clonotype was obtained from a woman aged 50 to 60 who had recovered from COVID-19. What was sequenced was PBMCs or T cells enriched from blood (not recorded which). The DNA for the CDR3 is TGTGCCAGCAGGCGGACAGGAGGGGGTGGCTACACCTTC. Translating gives CASRRTGGGGYTF.